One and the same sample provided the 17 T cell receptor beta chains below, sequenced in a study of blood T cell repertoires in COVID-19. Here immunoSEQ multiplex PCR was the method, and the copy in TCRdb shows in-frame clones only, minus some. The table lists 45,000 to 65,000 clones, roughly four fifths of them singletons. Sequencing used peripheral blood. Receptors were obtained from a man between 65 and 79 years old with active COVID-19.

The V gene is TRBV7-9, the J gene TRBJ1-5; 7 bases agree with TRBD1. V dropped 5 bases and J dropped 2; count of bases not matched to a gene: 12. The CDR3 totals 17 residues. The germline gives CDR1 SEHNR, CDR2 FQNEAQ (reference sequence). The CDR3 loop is CASSRPPDRLGNQPQHF. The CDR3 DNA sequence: TGTGCCAGCAGCCGCCCACCGGACAGGTTGGGCAATCAGCCCCAGCATTTT.

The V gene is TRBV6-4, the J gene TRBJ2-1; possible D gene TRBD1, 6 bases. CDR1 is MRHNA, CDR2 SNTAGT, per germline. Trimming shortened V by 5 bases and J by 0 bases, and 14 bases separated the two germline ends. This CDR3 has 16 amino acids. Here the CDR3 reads CASSTNRESSYNEQFF. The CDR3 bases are TGTGCCAGCAGTACGAACAGGGAGAGCTCCTACAATGAGCAGTTCTTC.

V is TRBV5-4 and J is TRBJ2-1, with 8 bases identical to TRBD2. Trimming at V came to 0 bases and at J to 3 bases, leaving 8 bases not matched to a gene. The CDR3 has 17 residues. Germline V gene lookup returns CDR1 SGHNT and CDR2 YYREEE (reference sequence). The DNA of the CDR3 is TGTGCCAGCAGCTTGGCAGGGGCGGGGGGTCTCTACAATGAGCAGTTCTTC. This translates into CASSLAGAGGLYNEQFF.

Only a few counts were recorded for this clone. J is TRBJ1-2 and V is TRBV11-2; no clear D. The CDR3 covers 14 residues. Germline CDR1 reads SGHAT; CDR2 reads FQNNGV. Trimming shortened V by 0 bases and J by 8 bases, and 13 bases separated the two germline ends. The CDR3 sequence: CASSLEAGAGGYTF. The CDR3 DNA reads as TGTGCCAGCAGCTTAGAGGCCGGCGCGGGAGGCTACACCTTC.

CDR3 sequence reads: CASSLLRTGIFAYNEQFF. As DNA, the CDR3 is TGTGCCAGCAGCTTATTGAGGACAGGGATCTTTGCCTACAATGAGCAGTTCTTC. The J gene is TRBJ2-1, the V gene TRBV7-9, with TRBD1 matching 8 bases. The germline V gene has CDR1 SEHNR and CDR2 FQNEAQ (reference sequence). The CDR3 covers 18 residues. The J segment lost 2 bases and the V segment lost 2 bases, leaving 11 bases of the junction unmatched. The variable domain in full, completed from reference TRBV7-9 and TRBJ2-1, reads DTGVSQNPRHKITKRGQNVTFRCDPISEHNRLYWYRQTLGQGPEFLTYFQNEAQLEKSRLLSDRFSAERPKGSFSTLEIQRTEQGDSAMYLCASSLLRTGIFAYNEQFFGPGTRLTVL.

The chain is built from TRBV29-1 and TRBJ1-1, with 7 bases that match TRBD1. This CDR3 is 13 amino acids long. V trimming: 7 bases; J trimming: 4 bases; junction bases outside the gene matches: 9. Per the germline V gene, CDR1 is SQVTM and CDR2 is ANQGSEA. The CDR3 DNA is TGCAGCGGCCACAGGGGTACTACCACTGAAGCTTTCTTT. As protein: CSGHRGTTTEAFF.

The CDR3 DNA is TGTGCCAGCAGCGTAGACGCGGGGGGGCAAATAGGGGAGCTGTTTTTT. It encodes CASSVDAGGQIGELFF. The rearrangement joins TRBV9 to TRBJ2-2; 9 positions match TRBD2. The germline V gene has CDR1 SGDLS and CDR2 YYNGEE. The V and J ends lost 0 bases and 8 bases, in that order; junction bases with no gene match: 8. CDR3 size: 16 residues.

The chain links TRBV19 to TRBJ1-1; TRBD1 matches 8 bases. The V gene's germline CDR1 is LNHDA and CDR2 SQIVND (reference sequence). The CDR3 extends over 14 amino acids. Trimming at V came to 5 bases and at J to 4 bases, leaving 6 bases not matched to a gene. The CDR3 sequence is CASSLGTGGTEAFF. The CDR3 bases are TGTGCCAGTAGTCTTGGGACAGGCGGCACTGAAGCTTTCTTT.

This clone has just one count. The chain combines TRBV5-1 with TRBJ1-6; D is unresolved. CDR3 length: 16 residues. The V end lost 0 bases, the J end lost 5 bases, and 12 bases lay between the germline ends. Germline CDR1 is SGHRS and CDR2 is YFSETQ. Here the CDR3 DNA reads TGCGCCAGCAGCTTGGAAGCCCCGCCTAATAATTCACCCCTCCACTTT. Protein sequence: CASSLEAPPNNSPLHF.

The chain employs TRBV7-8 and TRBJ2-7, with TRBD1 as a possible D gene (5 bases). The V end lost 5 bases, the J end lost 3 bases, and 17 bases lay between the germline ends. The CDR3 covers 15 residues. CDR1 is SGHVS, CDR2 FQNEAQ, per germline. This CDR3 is CASSTTIGAVYEQYF. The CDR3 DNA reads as TGTGCCAGCAGCACTACAATAGGGGCCGTCTACGAGCAGTACTTC. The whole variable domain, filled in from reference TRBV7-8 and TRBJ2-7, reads GAGVSQSPRYKVAKRGQDVALRCDPISGHVSLFWYQQALGQGPEFLTYFQNEAQLDKSGLPSDRFFAERPEGSVSTLKIQRTQQEDSAVYLCASSTTIGAVYEQYFGPGTRLTVT.

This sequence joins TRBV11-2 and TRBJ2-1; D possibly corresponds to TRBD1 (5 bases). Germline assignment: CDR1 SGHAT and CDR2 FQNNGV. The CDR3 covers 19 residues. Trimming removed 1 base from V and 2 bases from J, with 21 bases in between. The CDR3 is CASSLVDNLRHPPYNEQFF. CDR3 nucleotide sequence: TGTGCCAGCAGCTTAGTGGACAACCTCCGTCATCCCCCCTACAATGAGCAGTTCTTC. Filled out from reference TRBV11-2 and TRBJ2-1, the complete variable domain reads EAGVAQSPRYKIIEKRQSVAFWCNPISGHATLYWYQQILGQGPKLLIQFQNNGVVDDSQLPKDRFSAERLKGVDSTLKIQPAKLEDSAVYLCASSLVDNLRHPPYNEQFFGPGTRLTVL.

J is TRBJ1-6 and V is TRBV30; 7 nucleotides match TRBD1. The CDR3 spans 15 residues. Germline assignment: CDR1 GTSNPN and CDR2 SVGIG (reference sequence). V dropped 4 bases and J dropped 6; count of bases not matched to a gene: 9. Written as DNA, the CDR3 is TGTGCCTGGACGGTGCACAGGGGCGGTAATTCACCCCTCCACTTT. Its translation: CAWTVHRGGNSPLHF. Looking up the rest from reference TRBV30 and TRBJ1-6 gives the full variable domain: SQTIHQWPATLVQPVGSPLSLECTVEGTSNPNLYWYRQAAGRGLQLLFYSVGIGQISSEVPQNLSASRPQDRQFILSSKKLLLSDSGFYLCAWTVHRGGNSPLHFGNGTRLTVT.

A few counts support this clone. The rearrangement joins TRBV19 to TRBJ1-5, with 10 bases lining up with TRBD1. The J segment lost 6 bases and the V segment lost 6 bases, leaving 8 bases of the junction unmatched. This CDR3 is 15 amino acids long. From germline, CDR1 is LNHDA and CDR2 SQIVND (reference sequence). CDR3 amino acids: CASRGQGKLSQPQHF. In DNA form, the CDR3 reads TGTGCCAGTAGGGGACAGGGGAAGTTAAGTCAGCCCCAGCATTTT.

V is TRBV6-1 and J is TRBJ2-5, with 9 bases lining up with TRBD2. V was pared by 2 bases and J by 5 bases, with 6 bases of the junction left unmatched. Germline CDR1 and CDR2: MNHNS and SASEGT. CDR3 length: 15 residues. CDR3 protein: CASSEQRGAAETQYF. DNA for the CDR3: TGTGCCAGCAGTGAACAGCGGGGGGCCGCGGAGACCCAGTACTTC.

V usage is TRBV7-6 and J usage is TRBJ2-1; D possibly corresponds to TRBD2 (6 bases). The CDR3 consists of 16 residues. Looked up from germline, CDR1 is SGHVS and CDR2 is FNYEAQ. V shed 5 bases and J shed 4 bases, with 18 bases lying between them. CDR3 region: CASSLTRGLSYNEQFF. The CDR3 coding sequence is TGTGCCAGCAGCCTCACGCGGGGCCTGAGTTACAATGAGCAGTTCTTC.

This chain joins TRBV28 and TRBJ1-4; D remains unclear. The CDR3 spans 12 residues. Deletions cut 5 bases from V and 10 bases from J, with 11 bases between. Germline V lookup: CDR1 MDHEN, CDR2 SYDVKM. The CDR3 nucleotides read TGTGCCAGCAGTCAGAGGCGGGGAAAACTGTTTTTT. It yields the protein CASSQRRGKLFF.

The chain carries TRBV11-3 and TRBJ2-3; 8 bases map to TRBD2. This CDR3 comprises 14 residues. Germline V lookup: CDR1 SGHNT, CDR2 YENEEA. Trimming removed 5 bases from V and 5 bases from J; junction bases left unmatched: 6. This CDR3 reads CASSASGGQDTQYF. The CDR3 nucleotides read TGTGCCAGCAGCGCCAGCGGGGGCCAAGATACGCAGTATTTT.